This T cell receptor beta chain derives from a study of neurological immune-mediated disorders. Documented time point: technical triplicate 3. Unsorted libraries were generated from 2 million PBMCs. These cells had been stored in RNAlater at -80 C. TCRdb reprocessed the 5' RACE reads via MiXCR and lists one record per CDR3 protein. Among under 45,000 distinct CDR3 sequences, around a fifth were seen once, and the ten largest hold about 4.1%. By proportion, this clonotype is large. Its antigen remains unknown. At one boundary the junction diverges from the germline segment, which might be a read error. Germline CDR1 is DFQATT and CDR2 is SNEGSKA (reference sequence). CDR3 size: 14 residues. Overall study findings and caveats: HTLV-1-associated myelopathy showed the most TCR clonal expansion; multiple sclerosis the least, below healthy controls.

The material sequenced was PBMCs. This receptor was obtained from a man aged 55-75 years with HTLV-1-associated myelopathy (HAM/TSP). The chain is built from TRBV20-1 and TRBJ2-7, with 12 nucleotides matching TRBD1. This chain's CDR3 is CSSRGGQGAYEQYF. The CDR3 bases are TGCAGTTCTAGGGGGGGACAGGGGGCTTACGAGCAGTACTTC.